What follows describes a single T cell receptor (beta chain). No antigen is known for it. Other DNA variants within this sample encode the same CDR3. The data were taken from a study of shared clonotypes between healthy human individuals. Regarding the study as a whole: Estimated richness values were generally larger in naive subsets than in memory subsets.

Profiled with immunoSEQ multiplex PCR; TCRdb holds only in-frame clones, not every one. The data show more than 2,000,000 clones, with around 94% seen just once and around 0.14% held by the top ten. This TCR was sampled from a man aged 18-30 years in good health. The sequencing input was naive CD4+ T cells sorted from blood. Subset indicated: CD45RA+ positively selected.

For the CDR3, the DNA is TGTGCCACCAGCAGAGACCCAGGGGCTGGAAACACCATATATTTT. Amino acids: CATSRDPGAGNTIYF. The rearrangement uses TRBV15 and TRBJ1-3; TRBD1 is a possible D gene (6 bases). Trimming cost V 0 bases and J 2 bases, with 8 bases left between them. The CDR3 runs to 15 residues. Germline values: CDR1 LNHNV, CDR2 YYDKDF (reference sequence).